The T cell receptor (beta chain) described here comes from a study of cytomegalovirus exposure and HLA in healthy donors. Germline V CDR1 and CDR2: LNHDA, SQIVND (reference sequence). The length of the CDR3 is 14 residues. V dropped 3 bases and J dropped 7 bases, with 10 bases sitting between them. As concerns this clone: No antigen is known for it.

The PCR was carried out with 60 Vbeta primers and 13 Jbeta primers. Produced via immunoSEQ multiplex PCR; TCRdb's table is partial and in-frame only. The data show some 190,000 clones, with around nine tenths seen just once and roughly 1.8% held by the top ten. Broader study findings: TCR beta sequences reportedly predicted most subjects' HLA-A and HLA-B alleles accurately. Per published reports, the classifier diagnosed cytomegalovirus status with high specificity and sensitivity.

The source of this sequence is a young woman in good health and CMV-seronegative. Source material: PBMCs. V usage is TRBV19 and J usage is TRBJ1-6; a weak D match, TRBD1 (5 bases). CDR3 loop: CASSMTGGNSPLHF. The CDR3 region has the DNA TGTGCCAGTAGTATGACTGGGGGGAATTCACCCCTCCACTTT. Together with reference TRBV19 and TRBJ1-6, the CDR3 gives the full variable domain: DGGITQSPKYLFRKEGQNVTLSCEQNLNHDAMYWYRQDPGQGLRLIYYSQIVNDFQKGDIAEGYSVSREKKESFPLTVTSAQKNPTAFYLCASSMTGGNSPLHFGNGTRLTVT.